This TCR beta chain comes out of a study of cytomegalovirus exposure and HLA in healthy donors. Study conclusions and caveats: Using the classifier, cytomegalovirus status was reportedly diagnosed with high specificity and sensitivity.

Turning to this clone: The antigen is undetermined.

Germline values: CDR1 MNHNS, CDR2 SASEGT. V was trimmed by 2 bases and J by 3 bases, leaving 10 bases between them. The CDR3 runs 14 residues. PCR primers comprised 60 Vbeta and 13 Jbeta primers. Method: immunoSEQ multiplex PCR; TCRdb's copy keeps in-frame clones and lacks some. This sample has about 120,000 clones; 80% occur once, and the top ten carry more than 1%. The specimen was PBMCs. V usage is TRBV6-1 and J usage is TRBJ1-1, with D hard to call. The TCR comes from a female donor in good health and CMV-seronegative. The CDR3 loop is CASSESLTDTEAFF. For the CDR3, the DNA is TGTGCCAGCAGTGAATCCCTGACTGACACTGAAGCTTTCTTT.